These 9 T cell receptor beta chains were sequenced from one sample in a study of identical twins. TCRdb ran MiXCR on the 5' RACE reads and lists one entry per CDR3 protein. The sample carries 690,000 or so distinct CDR3 sequences, around 5.7% recorded once. Sequencing input: naive T cells sorted from blood. These receptors came from a man in his late teens or twenties in good health.

This clonotype was seen more than once but under ten times. V usage is TRBV7-9 and J usage is TRBJ2-7, with D possibly TRBD2 on 6 matching bases. Trimming took 5 bases from V and 5 from J, leaving 16 bases between them. Germline V CDR1 and CDR2: SEHNR, FQNEAQ (reference sequence). There are 14 residues in the CDR3. CDR3 amino acids: CASSEEGRSHEQYV. In nucleotides, the CDR3 is TGTGCCAGCAGCGAGGAGGGTAGAAGCCACGAGCAGTACGTC.

This clonotype has more than one count but fewer than ten. The J gene is TRBJ2-5, the V gene TRBV7-8, with D possibly being TRBD2 (5 bases). V was cut by 3 bases and J by 5 bases, with 13 bases left in between. The CDR3 covers 14 residues. Germline CDR1 and CDR2: SGHVS and FQNEAQ. DNA of the CDR3: TGTGCCAGCAGCTTTCGGCCGCCGGGGGAGACCCAGTACTTC. Translated: CASSFRPPGETQYF.

The V and J genes are TRBV6-5 and TRBJ1-3; D may be TRBD1 (6 bases). This CDR3 is built from 12 residues. V lost 4 bases to trimming and J lost 16 bases, with 17 bases between them. Germline CDR1 reads MNHEY; CDR2 reads SVGAGI. This CDR3 reads CASSSNTGTPYF. The CDR3 DNA follows: TGTGCCAGCAGTTCTAACACCGGGACACCGTATTTT.

This clonotype was observed many times. A read error may produce the germline difference seen at one junction end. The V gene is TRBV6-1, the J gene TRBJ2-2; TRBD2 matches 7 bases. The germline V gene encodes CDR1 MNHNS and CDR2 SASEGT. This CDR3 is 15 amino acids long. CDR3 coding DNA: TGTGCCGGCAGGGAGGGAGGTATTGATACCGGGGAGCTGTTTTTT. Encoded protein: CAGREGGIDTGELFF.

This clonotype has a count of ten or more. V gene TRBV12-3 or TRBV12-4 combines with J gene TRBJ2-1; no clear D gene. With 8 bases removed from V and 5 bases from J, the gap between germline ends came to 16 bases. The CDR3 spans 14 residues. CDR3 sequence: CASGLGGRNNEQFF. The DNA for the CDR3 is TGTGCCAGCGGCTTAGGTGGGCGGAACAATGAGCAGTTCTTC.

This clonotype occurred a few times. The chain is built from TRBV21-1 and TRBJ2-7; TRBD1, the table's D call, was not compared with the DNA. TRBV21-1 is described as a pseudogene. The CDR3 consists of 15 residues. The DNA of the CDR3 is TGTGCCAGCAGCAAAGAACGGGACGGTCACTACGAGCAGTACTTC. It translates to CASSKERDGHYEQYF.

This clonotype was seen more than once but under ten times. The chain combines TRBV10-3 with TRBJ2-1, with a possible D match to TRBD2 (5 bases). The germline gives CDR1 ENHRY, CDR2 SYGVKD. The germline V and J ends were trimmed by 6 bases and 5 bases, with 14 bases remaining between them. The CDR3 covers 14 residues. CDR3 in amino acids: CAISRDKINNEQFF. DNA for the CDR3: TGTGCCATCAGCCGGGATAAGATAAACAATGAGCAGTTCTTC.

Ten or more counts support this clonotype. In DNA, the CDR3 is TGTGCCAGCAGCAAAAACCGGGACTCGGGGCAGCCCCAGCATTTT. Translation gives CASSKNRDSGQPQHF. The V and J genes are TRBV12-3 or TRBV12-4 and TRBJ1-5, with D possibly matching TRBD1 (5 bases). V lost 6 bases and J 7 bases, leaving 19 bases between the germline ends. CDR3 size: 15 residues.

This clonotype was counted many times. The J gene is TRBJ2-1, the V gene TRBV29-1, with 12 nucleotides matching TRBD2. The CDR3 is 15 residues long. With V trimmed by 2 bases and J by 5 bases, 4 bases remained unmatched. Germline CDR1 is SQVTM and CDR2 is ANQGSEA. CDR3 bases: TGCAGCGTTGAACTAGCGGGAGGGATACACAATGAGCAGTTCTTC. This encodes CSVELAGGIHNEQFF.